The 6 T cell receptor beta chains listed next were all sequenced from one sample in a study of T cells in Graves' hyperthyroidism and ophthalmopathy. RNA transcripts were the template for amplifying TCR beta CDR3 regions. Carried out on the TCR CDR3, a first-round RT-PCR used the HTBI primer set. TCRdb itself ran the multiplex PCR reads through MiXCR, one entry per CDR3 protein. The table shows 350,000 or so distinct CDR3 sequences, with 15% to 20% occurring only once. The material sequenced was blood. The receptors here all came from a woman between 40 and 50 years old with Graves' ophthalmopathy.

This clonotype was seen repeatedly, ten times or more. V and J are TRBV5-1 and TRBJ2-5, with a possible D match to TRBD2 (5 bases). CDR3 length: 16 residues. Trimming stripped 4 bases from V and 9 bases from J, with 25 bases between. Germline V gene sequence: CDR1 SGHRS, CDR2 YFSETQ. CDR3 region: CASSPRSGSNIGAQYF. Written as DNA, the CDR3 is TGCGCCAGCAGCCCTCGCTCGGGGAGTAACATCGGAGCCCAGTACTTC.

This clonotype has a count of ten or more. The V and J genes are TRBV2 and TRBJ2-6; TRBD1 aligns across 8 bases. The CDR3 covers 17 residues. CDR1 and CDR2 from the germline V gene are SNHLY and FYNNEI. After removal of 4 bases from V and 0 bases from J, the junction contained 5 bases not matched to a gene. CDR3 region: CASSGGDRSSGANVLTF. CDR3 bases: TGTGCCAGCAGTGGAGGGGACAGGTCCTCTGGGGCCAACGTCCTGACTTTC.

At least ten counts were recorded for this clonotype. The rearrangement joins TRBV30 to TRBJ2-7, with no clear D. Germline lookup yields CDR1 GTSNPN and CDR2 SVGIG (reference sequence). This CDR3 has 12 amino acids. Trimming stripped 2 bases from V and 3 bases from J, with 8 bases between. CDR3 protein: CAWSIGSYEQYF. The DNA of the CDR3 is TGTGCCTGGAGTATCGGAAGCTACGAGCAGTACTTC.

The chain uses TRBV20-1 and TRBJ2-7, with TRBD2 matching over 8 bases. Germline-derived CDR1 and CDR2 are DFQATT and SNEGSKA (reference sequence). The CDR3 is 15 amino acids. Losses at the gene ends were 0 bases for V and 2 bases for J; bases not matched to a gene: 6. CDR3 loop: CSAREPGGRAYEQYF. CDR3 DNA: TGCAGTGCTAGAGAGCCGGGAGGGAGGGCCTACGAGCAGTACTTC.

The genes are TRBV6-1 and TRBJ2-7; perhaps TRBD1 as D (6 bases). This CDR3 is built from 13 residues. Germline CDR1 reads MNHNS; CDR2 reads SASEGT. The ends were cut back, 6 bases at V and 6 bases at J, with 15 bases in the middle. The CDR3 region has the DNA TGTGCCAGCAGCCGGGACACACTTGGCGAGCAGTACTTC. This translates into CASSRDTLGEQYF.

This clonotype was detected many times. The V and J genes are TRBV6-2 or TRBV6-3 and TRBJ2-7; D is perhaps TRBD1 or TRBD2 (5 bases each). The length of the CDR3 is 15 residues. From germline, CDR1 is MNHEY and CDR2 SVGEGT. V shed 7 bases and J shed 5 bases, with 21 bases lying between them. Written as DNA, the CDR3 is TGTGCCAGCACCTCTCCCCGGCAGGGTAGCGACGAGCAGTACTTC. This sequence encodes CASTSPRQGSDEQYF.